This entry features one T cell receptor (beta chain) sequence. The sample comes from a study of blood T cell repertoires in COVID-19. Study information: Some COVID-19 samples were acute and others convalescent; all came from the United States, Italy and Spain. T cells, B-cell-depleted T cells, or PBMCs supplied cDNA or gDNA.

In the authors' workflow: Amplification of reference gene primers was used by the study to estimate nucleated cell counts. Profiling relied on immunoSEQ multiplex PCR, and the TCRdb table lists in-frame clones only, not all of them. From that table come the V and J calls and clone size; the DNA was used to work out D and trimming. The sample includes some 69,000 clones, 79% of them seen just once. Looked up from germline, CDR1 is MNHEY and CDR2 is SVGEGT. CDR3 length equals 15 residues. V trimming: 2 bases; J trimming: 5 bases; junction bases outside the gene matches: 8. This TCR derives from a man aged 55 to 70 with acute or convalescent COVID-19. The sequencing input was peripheral blood. This rearrangement joins TRBV6-2 or TRBV6-3 to TRBJ1-2, with 7 positions matching TRBD1. DNA for the CDR3: TGTGCCAGCAGTTACCTCGACAGGGCGGGGTATGGCTACACCTTC. This codes for CASSYLDRAGYGYTF.